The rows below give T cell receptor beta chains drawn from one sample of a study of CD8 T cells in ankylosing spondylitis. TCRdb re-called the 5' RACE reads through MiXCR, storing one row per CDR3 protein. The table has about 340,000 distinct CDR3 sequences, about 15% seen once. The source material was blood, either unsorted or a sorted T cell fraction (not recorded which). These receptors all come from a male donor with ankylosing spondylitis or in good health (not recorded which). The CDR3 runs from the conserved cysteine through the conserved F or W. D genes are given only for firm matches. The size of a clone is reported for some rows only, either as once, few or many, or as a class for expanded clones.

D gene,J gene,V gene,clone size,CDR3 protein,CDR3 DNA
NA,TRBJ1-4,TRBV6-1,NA,CATQQSGANEKLFF,TGTGCCACCCAACAAAGTGGGGCTAATGAAAAACTGTTTTTT
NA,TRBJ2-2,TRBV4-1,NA,CASSQAAPITRNTGELFF,TGCGCCAGCAGCCAAGCCGCTCCGATAACAAGAAATACCGGGGAGCTGTTTTTT
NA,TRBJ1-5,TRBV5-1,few,CASSLALRDGSNQPQHF,TGCGCCAGCAGCTTGGCCCTCCGGGACGGTAGCAATCAGCCCCAGCATTTT
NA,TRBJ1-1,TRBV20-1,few,CSARDIGRTSTEAFF,TGCAGTGCTAGAGATATAGGACGGACGAGCACTGAAGCTTTCTTT
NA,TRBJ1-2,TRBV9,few,CASTPGGESNYGYTF,TGTGCCAGCACCCCGGGAGGGGAGTCTAACTATGGCTACACCTTC
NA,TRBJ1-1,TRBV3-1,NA,CASSQEGRLNTEAFF,TGTGCCAGCAGCCAAGAGGGACGTTTGAACACTGAAGCTTTCTTT
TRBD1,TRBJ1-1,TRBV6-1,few,CASRPPGGITEAFF,TGTGCCAGCAGACCCCCAGGGGGCATCACTGAAGCTTTCTTT
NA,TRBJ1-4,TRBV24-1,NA,CATSDLDRVGEKLFF,TGTGCCACCAGTGATTTGGACAGAGTAGGGGAAAAACTGTTTTTT
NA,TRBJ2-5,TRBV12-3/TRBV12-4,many,CASSLGYRETQYF,TGTGCCAGCAGTTTGGGGTACCGGGAGACCCAGTACTTC
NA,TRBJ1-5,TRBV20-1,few,CSGGEYSNQPQHF,TGCAGTGGGGGCGAATATAGCAATCAGCCCCAGCATTTT
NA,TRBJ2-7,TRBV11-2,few,CASSLALTGTPYEQYF,TGTGCCAGCAGCTTAGCGCTGACAGGCACTCCCTACGAGCAGTACTTC
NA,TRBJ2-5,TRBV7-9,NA,CASSLDRAGLEETQYF,TGTGCCAGCAGCTTAGATCGAGCGGGTCTAGAAGAGACCCAGTACTTC
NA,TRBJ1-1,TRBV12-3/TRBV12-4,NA,CASSLGVFNTEAFF,TGTGCCAGCAGTTTAGGGGTTTTTAACACTGAAGCTTTCTTT
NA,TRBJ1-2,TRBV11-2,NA,CASSLNRVDGYTF,TGTGCCAGCAGCTTAAACAGGGTCGATGGCTACACCTTC
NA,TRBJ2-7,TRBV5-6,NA,CASSHKTRDQGQYF,TGTGCCAGCAGCCATAAAACCAGGGATCAAGGGCAGTACTTC
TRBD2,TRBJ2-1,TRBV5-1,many,CASSVTSDTEQFF,TGCGCCAGCAGTGTGACTAGCGATACTGAGCAGTTCTTC
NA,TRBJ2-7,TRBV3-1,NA,CASSQDLRAYEQYF,TGTGCCAGCAGCCAAGATCTCAGAGCCTACGAGCAGTACTTC
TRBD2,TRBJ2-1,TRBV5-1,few,CASSLQGGGAYNEQFF,TGCGCCAGCAGCTTGCAGGGCGGGGGGGCCTACAATGAGCAGTTCTTC
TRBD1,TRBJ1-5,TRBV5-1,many,CASSPGQGGQPQHF,TGCGCCAGCAGCCCCGGACAGGGCGGGCAGCCCCAGCATTTT
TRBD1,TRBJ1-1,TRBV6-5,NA,CASSYSSSRGRNTEAFF,TGTGCCAGCAGTTACTCGAGTTCCAGGGGGCGGAACACTGAAGCTTTCTTT
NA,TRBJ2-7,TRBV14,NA,CASSQAGMYDEQYF,TGTGCCAGCAGCCAAGCCGGGATGTACGACGAGCAGTACTTC
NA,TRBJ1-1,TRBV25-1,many,CASSGPIENTEAFF,TGTGCCAGCAGTGGCCCGATAGAGAACACTGAAGCTTTCTTT
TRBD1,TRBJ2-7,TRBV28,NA,CASSSGQAQQYF,TGTGCCAGCAGTTCCGGACAGGCCCAGCAGTACTTC
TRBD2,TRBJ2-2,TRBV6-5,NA,CASSYWGGRTTGELFF,TGTGCCAGCAGTTACTGGGGGGGAAGGACGACCGGGGAGCTGTTTTTT
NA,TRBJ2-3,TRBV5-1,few,CASSPRQYTDTQYF,TGCGCCAGCAGCCCTCGACAGTACACAGATACGCAGTATTTT
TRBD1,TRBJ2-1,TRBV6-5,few,CASSFPRDRVFNEQFF,TGTGCCAGCAGTTTCCCCCGGGACAGGGTCTTCAATGAGCAGTTCTTC
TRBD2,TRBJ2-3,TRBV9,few,CASSVGPSGRVTDTQYF,TGTGCCAGCAGCGTAGGCCCTAGCGGGAGGGTCACAGATACGCAGTATTTT
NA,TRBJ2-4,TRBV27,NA,CASSLSIQGNIQYF,TGTGCCAGCAGTTTATCGATCCAGGGAAACATTCAGTACTTC
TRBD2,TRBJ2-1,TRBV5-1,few,CASSFSGNGANEQFF,TGCGCCAGCAGCTTTAGCGGGAATGGGGCCAATGAGCAGTTCTTC
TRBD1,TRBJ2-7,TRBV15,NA,CATSRDRGLLYEQYF,TGTGCCACCAGCAGAGACAGGGGGCTTCTCTACGAGCAGTACTTC